The next 26 T cell receptor beta chains were all read from a single sample in a study of shared clonotypes between healthy human individuals (dated by TCRdb to 2018 to 2021). Library preparation employed the immunoSEQ multiplex PCR assay. TCRdb took over this immuneACCESS table, retaining in-frame rearrangements with V and J assigned. Such tables are incomplete; in checked studies, under half of the missing clones stem from an unresolved V gene, and the remainder is unexplained. Here the sample has about 680,000 clones; 60% to 80% occur a single time. In total, the top ten clones hold 1.8% of the sample. Sequenced input: memory CD4+ T cells sorted from blood. The sample's cell subset or site label, in plain terms: CD45RA-negative fraction. These receptor sequences come from a woman aged 25 to 39 in good health.

The chain couples TRBV5-8 to TRBJ2-2, with D possibly being TRBD2 (6 bases). The CDR3 spans 13 residues. Trimming took 4 bases from V and 6 from J, leaving 10 bases between them. Germline values: CDR1 SGHTS, CDR2 YDEGEE. The DNA for the CDR3 is TGTGCCAGCAGCGCACTAGCCGCCGGGGAGCTGTTTTTT. This sequence encodes CASSALAAGELFF. Looking up the rest from reference TRBV5-8 and TRBJ2-2 gives the full variable domain: EAGVTQSPTHLIKTRGQQATLRCSPISGHTSVYWYQQALGLGLQFLLWYDEGEERNRGNFPPRFSGRQFPNYSSELNVNALELEDSALYLCASSALAAGELFFGEGSRLTVL.

This clone was detected only once. This chain links TRBV28 with TRBJ1-3; D gene ambiguous. This CDR3 region has 14 residues. The V gene's germline CDR1 is MDHEN and CDR2 SYDVKM. V was pared by 4 bases and J by 1 base, with 8 bases between. The CDR3 region has the DNA TGTGCCAGCAGTTCTATCTCGTCTGGAAACACCATATATTTT. It translates to CASSSISSGNTIYF.

The DNA for the CDR3 is TGCGCCAGCAGCTCTGACGGTTCCCGGGAGACCCAGTACTTC. This translates into CASSSDGSRETQYF. V and J are TRBV5-1 and TRBJ2-5; no definite D call. The CDR3 spans 14 residues. With 3 bases removed from V and 5 bases from J, the gap between germline ends came to 14 bases. Germline values: CDR1 SGHRS, CDR2 YFSETQ.

The V and J genes are TRBV11-2 and TRBJ1-5; D uncertain. The germline V gene encodes CDR1 SGHAT and CDR2 FQNNGV. V gave up 0 bases and J gave up 5 bases, with 5 bases separating them. The CDR3 has 13 amino acids. Here the CDR3 DNA reads TGTGCCAGCAGCTTAGACTCCGATCAGCCCCAGCATTTT. It specifies CASSLDSDQPQHF.

This clone was observed a few times. The rearrangement uses TRBV7-9 and TRBJ2-1, with 10 positions matching TRBD1. With V trimmed by 5 bases and J by 1 base, 8 bases remained unmatched. The CDR3 runs 17 residues. CDR1 and CDR2 from the germline V gene are SEHNR and FQNEAQ (reference sequence). The CDR3 DNA sequence: TGTGCCAGCAGCCCCGGGACAGGGGATATATCCTACAATGAGCAGTTCTTC. Translating it yields CASSPGTGDISYNEQFF.

V and J are TRBV7-3 and TRBJ2-2; the D is unclear. V lost 2 bases, J lost 2 bases, and 6 bases lay in between. The germline V gene has CDR1 SGHTA and CDR2 FQGTGA. The CDR3 contains 14 residues. This CDR3 reads CASSLGLNTGELFF. In nucleotides, the CDR3 is TGTGCCAGCAGCTTAGGTCTAAACACCGGGGAGCTGTTTTTT.

The chain joins TRBV5-1 to TRBJ2-3, with D uncertain. Germline V CDR1 and CDR2: SGHRS, YFSETQ. V was cut by 0 bases and J by 3 bases, with 14 bases left in between. The CDR3 runs 16 residues. CDR3 loop: CASSLADWTLTDTQYF. DNA for the CDR3: TGCGCCAGCAGCTTGGCCGACTGGACCCTGACAGATACGCAGTATTTT.

V is TRBV18 and J is TRBJ1-1, with D uncertain. Germline assignment: CDR1 KGHSH and CDR2 LQKENI. This CDR3 has 16 amino acids. Trimming stripped 3 bases from V and 5 bases from J, with 19 bases between. Here the CDR3 reads CASSPPGFLVRTEAFF. In nucleotides, the CDR3 is TGTGCCAGCTCACCCCCGGGGTTCCTCGTAAGGACTGAAGCTTTCTTT.

The chain couples TRBV5-4 to TRBJ2-5, with D possibly being TRBD2 (5 bases). CDR1 is SGHNT and CDR2 is YYREEE in the germline V gene (reference sequence). The germline V and J ends were trimmed by 1 base and 5 bases, with 12 bases remaining between them. CDR3 size: 14 residues. The CDR3 DNA sequence: TGTGCCAGCAGCTTGACGGGGTCTAGGGAGACCCAGTACTTC. Its translation is CASSLTGSRETQYF. Full variable domain (remainder filled in from reference TRBV5-4 and TRBJ2-5): ETGVTQSPTHLIKTRGQQVTLRCSSQSGHNTVSWYQQALGQGPQFIFQYYREEENGRGNFPPRFSGLQFPNYSSELNVNALELDDSALYLCASSLTGSRETQYFGPGTRLLVL.

This rearrangement joins TRBV15 to TRBJ2-1; 13 bases map to TRBD2. Trimming cost V 2 bases and J 7 bases; bases outside gene matches: 8. This CDR3 contains 17 residues. The germline V gene has CDR1 LNHNV and CDR2 YYDKDF (reference sequence). In DNA form, the CDR3 reads TGTGCCACCAGCAGAAAGAAAACTAGCGGGAGGGCGAATGAGCAGTTCTTC. Translating gives CATSRKKTSGRANEQFF.

The chain links TRBV5-1 to TRBJ2-5; the D gene could be TRBD1 or TRBD2 (5 bases each). CDR3 length: 13 amino acids. V lost 2 bases and J lost 3, with 8 bases in between. The germline CDR1 and CDR2 sequences are SGHRS and YFSETQ. The CDR3 loop is CASSFGGEETQYF. DNA of the CDR3: TGCGCCAGCAGCTTTGGGGGAGAAGAGACCCAGTACTTC.

The genes are TRBV5-1 and TRBJ1-1; a weak D match, TRBD1 (5 bases). Germline CDR1 SGHRS, CDR2 YFSETQ. There are 13 residues in the CDR3. V lost 2 bases and J lost 6, with 11 bases in between. Here the CDR3 DNA reads TGCGCCAGCAGCTTAGAGGGGTTTGCTGAAGCTTTCTTT. Translating gives CASSLEGFAEAFF.

V gene TRBV7-9 combines with J gene TRBJ1-4; D unclear. V dropped 5 bases and J dropped 14 bases, with 21 bases sitting between them. The CDR3 has 14 amino acids. Germline loops: CDR1 SEHNR, CDR2 FQNEAQ (reference sequence). The CDR3 loop is CASSGRLYNTVLFF. CDR3 sequence (DNA): TGTGCCAGCAGCGGTCGTCTTTATAACACAGTTCTGTTTTTT.

V usage is TRBV19 and J usage is TRBJ1-5, with D perhaps TRBD1 (5 bases). The CDR3 totals 15 residues. Germline V gene data show CDR1 as LNHDA and CDR2 as SQIVND (reference sequence). The V end lost 7 bases, the J end lost 7 bases, and 20 bases lay between the germline ends. In DNA form, the CDR3 reads TGTGCCAGTACAATTGGCAGGGCCGGGGGACAGCCCCAGCATTTT. It specifies CASTIGRAGGQPQHF.

The CDR3 spells CASKGTGEDQPQHF. CDR3 DNA: TGTGCCAGCAAAGGGACAGGGGAAGATCAGCCCCAGCATTTT. The rearrangement uses TRBV2 and TRBJ1-5; 10 bases match TRBD1. This CDR3 is 14 amino acids long. Per the germline V gene, CDR1 is SNHLY and CDR2 is FYNNEI. V dropped 7 bases and J dropped 5; count of bases not matched to a gene: 5.

The sample holds a few counts of this clone. Written as DNA, the CDR3 is TGTGCCAGCAGTAACGGACAAAGGCCGCCCTCCTACGAGCAGTACTTC. This encodes CASSNGQRPPSYEQYF. V is TRBV28 and J is TRBJ2-7; D possibly corresponds to TRBD1 (5 bases). This CDR3 has 16 amino acids. Germline-derived CDR1 and CDR2 are MDHEN and SYDVKM. Trimming shortened V by 5 bases and J by 0 bases, and 17 bases separated the two germline ends.

At least ten counts were recorded for this clone. This sequence joins TRBV30 and TRBJ1-3, with D hard to call. V gave up 0 bases and J gave up 6 bases, with 3 bases separating them. Germline V lookup: CDR1 GTSNPN, CDR2 SVGIG (reference sequence). There are 11 residues in the CDR3. The CDR3 DNA reads as TGTGCCTGGAGTGTTAAAAACACCATATATTTT. The encoded protein is CAWSVKNTIYF. Filled out from reference TRBV30 and TRBJ1-3, the complete variable domain reads SQTIHQWPATLVQPVGSPLSLECTVEGTSNPNLYWYRQAAGRGLQLLFYSVGIGQISSEVPQNLSASRPQDRQFILSSKKLLLSDSGFYLCAWSVKNTIYFGEGSWLTVV.

This chain uses TRBV6-5 with TRBJ1-2; D possibly corresponds to TRBD1 (5 bases). This CDR3 spans 12 amino acids. Trimming removed 5 bases at V and 8 bases at J, with 12 bases between. From germline, CDR1 is MNHEY and CDR2 SVGAGI. The chain's CDR3 is CASSPGSGGYTF. DNA of the CDR3: TGTGCCAGCAGTCCAGGGTCGGGCGGCTACACCTTC.

This rearrangement joins TRBV6-5 to TRBJ1-1; the D gene is possibly TRBD1 (5 bases). The CDR3 consists of 15 residues. The germline gives CDR1 MNHEY, CDR2 SVGAGI. Trimming stripped 7 bases from V and 5 bases from J, with 20 bases between. CDR3 sequence (DNA): TGTGCCAGCATCGCGCAGGGTACTCCTATAACTGAAGCTTTCTTT. Its protein product is CASIAQGTPITEAFF.

This clone was seen a single time. V and J are TRBV29-1 and TRBJ2-2; tentatively, D is TRBD2 (5 bases). The CDR3 has 11 amino acids. Germline V gene sequence: CDR1 SQVTM, CDR2 ANQGSEA. In DNA form, the CDR3 reads TGCTCCGCCTCGGGAACCGGGGAGCTGTTTTTT. Translating gives CSASGTGELFF.

As regards this clone: Other DNA sequences in the same sample also yield this CDR3. This sequence joins TRBV6-5 and TRBJ1-4, with D uncertain. Per the germline V gene, CDR1 is MNHEY and CDR2 is SVGAGI. The CDR3 covers 13 residues. V was shortened by 6 bases and J by 5 bases, with 10 bases between the two germline ends. CDR3 residues: CASSRGANEKLFF. Written as DNA, the CDR3 is TGTGCCAGCAGCCGTGGAGCAAATGAAAAACTGTTTTTT.

The chain is built from TRBV6-1 and TRBJ1-2; D is unresolved. The germline gives CDR1 MNHNS, CDR2 SASEGT. Trimming took off 4 bases at V and 6 bases at J, with 9 bases between the two ends. The CDR3 sequence is 12 residues long. The DNA of the CDR3 is TGTGCCAGCAGTGTGAGGACTCATGGCTACACCTTC. Translated: CASSVRTHGYTF.

The gene calls are TRBV11-2 and TRBJ2-6, with D uncertain. Deletions cut 3 bases from V and 0 bases from J, with 3 bases between. Germline V gives CDR1 SGHAT, CDR2 FQNNGV. The CDR3 consists of 14 residues. The CDR3 DNA reads TGTGCCAGCAGCTTCGCCTCTGGGGCCAACGTCCTGACTTTC. It is translated as CASSFASGANVLTF.

In its sample, this clone was seen once. The V and J genes are TRBV14 and TRBJ2-2; 14 nucleotides match TRBD2. Germline loops: CDR1 SGHDN, CDR2 FVKESK. CDR3 length: 17 amino acids. V lost 3 bases to trimming and J lost 5 bases; unmatched junction nucleotides: 5. The CDR3: CASSQPGLAGDTGELFF. CDR3 sequence (DNA): TGTGCCAGCAGCCAGCCGGGACTAGCGGGAGATACCGGGGAGCTGTTTTTT. Supplemented by reference TRBV14 and TRBJ2-2, the full variable domain reads EAGVTQFPSHSVIEKGQTVTLRCDPISGHDNLYWYRRVMGKEIKFLLHFVKESKQDESGMPNNRFLAERTGGTYSTLKVQPAELEDSGVYFCASSQPGLAGDTGELFFGEGSRLTVL.

This chain links TRBV7-8 with TRBJ2-7, with 7 bases aligning to TRBD1. J gave up 2 bases and V 5 bases, and 9 bases lay outside the gene matches. The CDR3 runs to 15 residues. CDR1 and CDR2 from the germline V gene are SGHVS and FQNEAQ. Here the CDR3 reads CASSGKTGRTYEQYF. Written as DNA, the CDR3 is TGTGCCAGCAGCGGAAAGACAGGGCGCACCTACGAGCAGTACTTC.

This clone was seen more than once but under ten times. The chain employs TRBV19 and TRBJ2-7, with 7 positions matching TRBD1. Per the germline V gene, CDR1 is LNHDA and CDR2 is SQIVND (reference sequence). CDR3 size: 12 residues. The ends lost 6 bases at V and 4 bases at J; junction bases unmatched: 3. This CDR3 reads CASSKTGYEQYF. In DNA, the CDR3 is TGTGCCAGTAGCAAGACAGGGTACGAGCAGTACTTC.